This is a list of T cell receptor beta chains from one sample in a study of Ad26.COV2.S vaccination and SARS-CoV-2 variants. Sequencing used immunoSEQ multiplex PCR; TCRdb keeps in-frame clones, though not all of them. The sample consists of roughly 400,000 clones, about 90% of them appearing once. The sample was peripheral blood, taken in a trial of Ad26.COV2.S vaccine versus placebo. These receptors all stem from a person aged 18 to 65 who received the Ad26.COV2.S COVID-19 vaccine or a placebo. Both conserved end residues are trimmed from each CDR3.

>TRBJ2-3|TRBV5-5
ASSMWLGRTMPTDTQY
>TRBJ1-1|TRBV6-2/TRBV6-3
ASSYLDSPPEAF
>TRBJ2-6|TRBV5-1
ASSHVTGGSVGANVLT
>TRBJ2-7|TRBV4-3
ASSQAQGTGYEQY
>TRBJ2-3|TRBV5-4
ASSLGSGVTDTQY
>TRBJ1-2|TRBV11-2
ASSLGSSTYGYT
>TRBJ2-5|TRBV7-9
ASSFVDQETQY
>TRBJ1-1|TRBV7-9
ASSLAPPRTEAF
>TRBJ1-1|TRBV18
ASSPKGGTEAF
>TRBJ2-3|TRBV5-5
ASSFRDRGRNTQY
>TRBJ1-1|TRBV7-9
ASSATGGMTEAF
>TRBJ2-2|TRBV15
ATSPSNTGELF
>TRBJ2-7|TRBV15
ATSRGARDNYEQY
>TRBJ1-2|TRBV5-8
ASSKTGGTVQGYT
>TRBJ1-6|TRBV27
ASRGQGTSPLH
>TRBJ2-2|TRBV30
AWRDMGTGELF
>TRBJ2-1|TRBV7-2
ASSFPDRYPYNEQF
>TRBJ2-7|TRBV11-2
ASSSLDQQY
>TRBJ2-3|TRBV10-3
AIRADRTYTDTQY
>TRBJ2-5|TRBV19
ASSLDRVQETQY
>TRBJ2-5|TRBV4-1
ASRDMDETQY
>TRBJ1-1|TRBV28
ASSLGRTGFEAF
>TRBJ2-7|TRBV19
ASSIRDITYEQY
>TRBJ1-1|TRBV3-1/TRBV3-2
ASRLYGQWNTEAF
>TRBJ1-5|TRBV15
ATSRADPPQPQH
>TRBJ1-2|TRBV10-3
AISERETGGSYGYT
>TRBJ2-4|TRBV5-4
ASSELRGEDIQY
>TRBJ2-1|TRBV7-9
ASSLRLAGNNEQF
>TRBJ1-2|TRBV20-1
SAPRYT
>TRBJ2-5|TRBV7-2
ASSLVLPGVFVTQY
>TRBJ2-7|TRBV6-5
ASSYRGPYEQY
>TRBJ1-2|TRBV12-3/TRBV12-4
ASSLNVGYGYT
>TRBJ2-5|TRBV4-3
ASSQGLADTKETQY
>TRBJ2-7|TRBV10-2
ASSYVSDGRGEQY
>TRBJ2-4|TRBV25-1
ASIRRHGTKNIQY
>TRBJ2-7|TRBV6-2/TRBV6-3
ASSWRPDSDSYEQY
>TRBJ2-1|TRBV18
ASSPLGVLAGSSYNEQF
>TRBJ2-7|TRBV4-3
ASSQDRGYEQY
>TRBJ2-2|TRBV7-9
ASSSNKNTGELF
>TRBJ2-1|TRBV4-3
ASSQRISYNEQF
>TRBJ2-7|TRBV10-3
AIRASGGGYEQY
>TRBJ1-5|TRBV19
ASTLGGGRGPQH
>TRBJ1-2|TRBV20-1
SARDGYGYT
>TRBJ1-1|TRBV19
ASTQGGTEAF
>TRBJ1-5|TRBV18
ASSPNRGNQPQH
>TRBJ1-4|TRBV11-2
ASSLAAQGGEKLF
>TRBJ2-3|TRBV9
ASSPIAGGITDTQY
>TRBJ1-2|TRBV3-1/TRBV3-2
ASSQASSTGSYGYT
>TRBJ2-7|TRBV6-2/TRBV6-3
ASSYLGGAYEQY
>TRBJ2-7|TRBV4-1
ASSQEYFGGGGTLLYEQY
>TRBJ2-6|TRBV9
ASTPSSSGANVLT
>TRBJ2-7|TRBV19
ASSSGRIWAEQY